This entry features one T cell receptor beta chain sequence. The gene names given are mouse names. The read ends 1 residue before the CDR3 terminus; that terminus is restored from the germline J gene. The data are from a study of tissue T cells after allogeneic stem cell transplantation. V shed 4 bases, J shed 5 bases, and the junction held 3 bases outside the gene matches. There are 13 residues in the CDR3. Looked up from germline, CDR1 is KGHPV and CDR2 is FQNQEV (reference sequence). Profiling relied on immunoSEQ multiplex PCR, and the TCRdb table lists in-frame clones only, not all of them. The sample carries thousands of clones, 42% recorded once. Indicated time point: mouse harvest day 7 after allogeneic transplant. Each mouse received 10^7 T-cell-depleted marrow cells plus 10^6 splenic CD5+ T cells by tail vein. This mouse GVHD model was MHC-mismatched B6 to BALB/c, profiled day 7 or 14.

The clonotype originates from a female BALB/c mouse given C57BL/6 T cells with graft-versus-host disease after an allogeneic hematopoietic cell transplant. The chain employs TRBV26 and TRBJ1-2; TRBD1 matches at 8 bases. The sample was skin. Incomplete CDR3 DNA: TGTGCCAGCAGTCGAAGACAGGGGTCCGACTACACC. It specifies CASSRRQGSDYT. The complete CDR3 protein is CASSRRQGSDYTF.